The 28 T cell receptor beta chains in this list originate from one sample, sequenced in a study of molecular identifiers for immune sequencing clone quantification. One entry per CDR3 protein results from TCRdb running MiXCR on the PCR reads. The table shows 490,000 or so distinct CDR3 sequences, with roughly 23% occurring only once. What was sequenced was naive CD8+ T cells from blood, with Jurkat cell RNA spiked in. Subset meaning: FACS-sorted CD8+CD4-CCR7+CD45RA+ naive T cells. Source of these receptors: a human donor in good health. Some libraries in this study had Jurkat cell RNA spiked in.

This clonotype was seen a handful of times. This sequence joins TRBV12-3 or TRBV12-4 and TRBJ1-1; 7 nucleotides line up with TRBD1. This CDR3 spans 14 amino acids. The J segment lost 3 bases and the V segment lost 4 bases, leaving 5 bases of the junction unmatched. The chain's CDR3 is CASSSPGQYTEAFF. The DNA for the CDR3 is TGTGCCAGCAGTTCTCCGGGACAGTACACTGAAGCTTTCTTT.

A few counts support this clonotype. This sequence joins TRBV27 and TRBJ2-2, with TRBD1 identical over 7 bases. V lost 2 bases, J lost 8 bases, and 5 bases stayed unmatched. CDR1 is MNHEY, CDR2 SMNVEV, per germline (reference sequence). There are 14 residues in the CDR3. CDR3 DNA: TGTGCCAGCAGTTTAGACAGGGATGTAGGGGAGCTGTTTTTT. This encodes CASSLDRDVGELFF.

This clonotype has just a few counts. The chain has TRBV3-1 and TRBJ2-7; D is undetermined. Trimming removed 1 base from V and 2 bases from J, with 12 bases in between. The CDR3 extends over 15 amino acids. The V gene's germline CDR1 is LGHDT and CDR2 YNNKEL (reference sequence). CDR3 DNA sequence: TGTGCCAGCAGCCAAGGTATATCGGGTACCTACGAGCAGTACTTC. As protein: CASSQGISGTYEQYF.

This clonotype was seen ten or more times. This chain connects TRBV4-1 to TRBJ2-3; D is unclear. The CDR3 spans 15 residues. The V gene's germline CDR1 is MGHRA and CDR2 YSYEKL. Trimming cost V 0 bases and J 2 bases, with 9 bases left between them. The CDR3 sequence: CASSQDFTATDTQYF. DNA for the CDR3: TGCGCCAGCAGCCAAGATTTCACAGCCACAGATACGCAGTATTTT.

This clonotype showed up just a few times. The rearrangement joins TRBV19 to TRBJ2-1, with TRBD2 identical over 9 bases. J lost 4 bases, V lost 8 bases, and 3 bases had no gene match. The length of the CDR3 is 13 residues. CDR1 and CDR2 (germline): LNHDA, SQIVND (reference sequence). The CDR3 sequence is CASATSGYNEQFF. CDR3 nucleotides: TGTGCCAGTGCAACTAGCGGGTACAATGAGCAGTTCTTC.

This clonotype was seen many times. This chain links TRBV4-1 with TRBJ1-4; D ambiguous. With 0 bases removed from V and 8 bases from J, the gap between germline ends came to 7 bases. CDR1 is MGHRA and CDR2 is YSYEKL in the germline V gene. This CDR3 is built from 13 residues. For the CDR3, the DNA is TGCGCCAGCAGCCAAGAAACTCGAGAAAAACTGTTTTTT. It codes for CASSQETREKLFF.

This clonotype was counted a few times. V is TRBV19 and J is TRBJ1-5; perhaps TRBD1 as D (6 bases). From germline, CDR1 is LNHDA and CDR2 SQIVND (reference sequence). This CDR3 has 15 residues. V was clipped by 2 bases and J by 4 bases, with 12 bases between them. The CDR3 DNA follows: TGTGCCAGTAGTATATCAGGGGCTCAAAATCAGCCCCAGCATTTT. Protein sequence: CASSISGAQNQPQHF.

The table lists this clonotype with many counts. CDR3 sequence (DNA): TGTGCCAGCAGCCCTTGGACTAGCGCGAACACCGGGGAGCTGTTTTTT. It codes for CASSPWTSANTGELFF. The chain uses TRBV7-3 and TRBJ2-2; 9 bases line up with TRBD2. Trimming at V came to 5 bases and at J to 0 bases, leaving 4 bases not matched to a gene. In germline, CDR1 is SGHTA, CDR2 FQGTGA. This CDR3 region has 16 residues.

This clonotype has a single count. This sequence may be a read error, since a much larger clone differs from it by one base. The conserved phenylalanine or tryptophan normally closing the CDR3 is absent here, so this likely arose from a read error. V and J are TRBV30 and TRBJ1-1; D is unresolved. The CDR3 runs to 12 residues. In germline, CDR1 is GTSNPN, CDR2 SVGIG (reference sequence). The CDR3 loop reads CAWDGMKTEAFY. CDR3 coding DNA: TGTGCCTGGGACGGCATGAAAACTGAAGCTTTCTAT.

This clonotype came up many times. The chain is built from TRBV6-2 or TRBV6-3 and TRBJ2-4; maybe TRBD1 (5 bases). The CDR3 runs to 16 residues. Trimming pared 3 bases from V and 8 bases from J, leaving 20 bases between. CDR1 is MNHEY and CDR2 is SVGEGT in the germline V gene. CDR3: CASSYPAQGSWHIQYF. CDR3 DNA sequence: TGTGCCAGCAGTTATCCCGCCCAGGGTTCATGGCACATTCAGTACTTC.

This clonotype was detected ten times or more. The V and J genes are TRBV20-1 and TRBJ1-2, with D possibly TRBD1 on 6 matching bases. V shed 1 base and J shed 2 bases, with 8 bases lying between them. Germline loops: CDR1 DFQATT, CDR2 SNEGSKA (reference sequence). This CDR3 is 13 amino acids long. The CDR3 DNA sequence: TGCAGTGCTAGAGGGACAGACAACTATGGCTACACCTTC. Amino acids: CSARGTDNYGYTF.

The chain recombines TRBV6-2 or TRBV6-3 with TRBJ2-1; TRBD2 matches 9 bases. Germline loops: CDR1 MNHEY, CDR2 SVGEGT. With 3 bases clipped from V and 4 bases from J, the junction kept 16 bases outside the gene matches. The CDR3 sequence is 19 residues long. This CDR3 is CASSYSSSGGPLFYNEQFF. The CDR3 DNA reads as TGTGCCAGCAGTTATTCGAGTAGCGGGGGTCCCTTGTTTTACAATGAGCAGTTCTTC.

This clonotype was recorded many times. The chain recombines TRBV14 with TRBJ2-3; the match to TRBD2 covers 7 bases. CDR1 SGHDN and CDR2 FVKESK come from the germline V gene. The V gene end was trimmed by 0 bases and the J gene end by 5 bases; junction bases not matched to a gene: 8. CDR3 size: 16 residues. CDR3 loop: CASSQDLSGYGDTQYF. The DNA of the CDR3 is TGTGCCAGCAGCCAAGACCTTAGCGGGTATGGAGATACGCAGTATTTT.

The rearrangement joins TRBV28 to TRBJ1-3, with a possible D match to TRBD1 (5 bases). From germline, CDR1 is MDHEN and CDR2 SYDVKM. This CDR3 is 17 amino acids long. V was clipped by 5 bases and J by 0 bases, with 17 bases between them. The CDR3 here is CASSPAGTWSSGNTIYF. CDR3 DNA sequence: TGTGCCAGCAGTCCGGCCGGGACTTGGAGCTCTGGAAACACCATATATTTT.

This clonotype was seen ten or more times. V is TRBV5-1 and J is TRBJ2-7, with D perhaps matching TRBD2 (5 bases). V lost 3 bases, J lost 3 bases, and 16 bases lay in between. The germline V gene has CDR1 SGHRS and CDR2 YFSETQ. This CDR3 spans 15 amino acids. The CDR3 loop is CASSYRDGPVYEQYF. CDR3 sequence (DNA): TGCGCCAGCAGCTACCGGGATGGACCCGTCTACGAGCAGTACTTC.

This clonotype was picked up many times. This sequence joins TRBV12-3 or TRBV12-4 and TRBJ1-5; TRBD1 is a possible D gene (6 bases). The V end lost 4 bases, the J end lost 7 bases, and 14 bases lay between the germline ends. This CDR3 comprises 14 residues. CDR3: CASSSWGTSQPQHF. The DNA for the CDR3 is TGTGCCAGCAGTTCTTGGGGGACAAGCCAGCCCCAGCATTTT.

This clonotype was recorded at least ten times. V usage is TRBV24-1 and J usage is TRBJ2-1; tentatively, D is TRBD1 or TRBD2 (5 bases each). V was clipped by 1 base and J by 2 bases, with 11 bases between them. The CDR3 contains 16 residues. The V gene's germline CDR1 is KGHDR and CDR2 SFDVKD. The CDR3: CATSDFPRDPYNEQFF. Here the CDR3 DNA reads TGTGCCACCAGTGATTTCCCCAGGGACCCCTACAATGAGCAGTTCTTC.

This clonotype was picked up many times. The V and J genes are TRBV29-1 and TRBJ2-3; TRBD2 is a possible D gene (5 bases). The germline V and J ends were trimmed by 1 base and 0 bases, with 11 bases remaining between them. The CDR3 loop spans 15 amino acids. Per germline, CDR1 SQVTM and CDR2 ANQGSEA. The CDR3 loop reads CSVEVKGESTDTQYF. The CDR3 bases are TGCAGCGTTGAAGTTAAGGGAGAAAGCACAGATACGCAGTATTTT.

In the case of this clonotype: The junction departs from the called germline gene at one end, perhaps through a read error. The chain recombines TRBV7-9 with TRBJ2-1; TRBD2 is a possible D gene (8 bases). The length of the CDR3 is 15 residues. In germline, CDR1 is SEHNR, CDR2 FQNEAQ (reference sequence). Here the CDR3 reads CASRLVPSGGGEQFF. The DNA for the CDR3 is TGTGCCAGCCGCTTAGTCCCCTCGGGAGGGGGCGAGCAGTTCTTC.

With regard to this clonotype: A read error may explain this, as a much larger clone is one base away. This chain uses TRBV23-1 with TRBJ2-5; 11 bases align to TRBD1. TRBV23-1 is an ORF, with its function uncertain. After removal of 6 bases from V and 5 bases from J, the junction contained 17 bases not matched to a gene. This CDR3 contains 18 residues. The CDR3 loop is CASSYIGQGASSCETQYF. As DNA, the CDR3 is TGCGCCAGCAGCTATATCGGACAGGGGGCCTCTTCCTGCGAGACCCAGTACTTC.

This chain joins TRBV20-1 and TRBJ1-1; D perhaps matches TRBD1 (6 bases). The CDR3 length is 13 residues. Per germline, CDR1 DFQATT and CDR2 SNEGSKA (reference sequence). The V and J ends lost 5 bases and 3 bases respectively, with 13 bases between them. CDR3 region: CSAFYREYTEAFF. The CDR3 DNA follows: TGCAGTGCTTTTTACAGGGAGTACACTGAAGCTTTCTTT.

Details on this clonotype: A much larger clone is a single base away; this may be a read error. CDR3 DNA sequence: TGTGCCAGCAGCTTAGGCGCAGGACTAACCTACGGGCAGTACTTC. This gives the protein CASSLGAGLTYGQYF. V usage is TRBV7-8 and J usage is TRBJ2-7; possibly TRBD2 for D (6 bases). The CDR3 runs to 15 residues. CDR1 and CDR2 from the germline V gene are SGHVS and FQNEAQ.

This clonotype was seen only once. Just one base apart from a much larger clone, this may be a read error. The conserved closing phenylalanine or tryptophan is absent in this CDR3, likely reflecting a read error. The chain is built from TRBV4-3 and TRBJ2-5, with D possibly called TRBD1 or TRBD2 (5 bases each). The germline V gene encodes CDR1 LGHNA and CDR2 YSLEER. This CDR3 has 16 residues. V lost 2 bases and J 1 base, leaving 14 bases between the germline ends. CDR3: CASSQKRAGTQETQYS. CDR3 DNA sequence: TGCGCCAGCAGCCAAAAACGGGCAGGGACCCAAGAGACCCAGTACTCC.

In the case of this clonotype: This may be a read error: a much more frequent sequence differs by one nucleotide. V and J are TRBV29-1 and TRBJ2-7, with D tentatively TRBD2 (7 bases). Trimming took off 6 bases at V and 4 bases at J, with 22 bases between the two ends. The CDR3 covers 15 residues. The germline CDR1 and CDR2 sequences are SQVTM and ANQGSEA. CDR3 amino acids: CSVAPGRGAGYEQYF. For the CDR3, the DNA is TGCAGCGTGGCTCCGGGACGGGGGGCCGGTTACGAGCAGTACTTC.

The chain couples TRBV19 to TRBJ1-1; 7 nucleotides line up with TRBD1. The V and J ends lost 5 bases and 1 base, in that order; junction bases with no gene match: 4. This CDR3 is 14 amino acids long. The germline V gene has CDR1 LNHDA and CDR2 SQIVND (reference sequence). The CDR3 spells CASSADRANTEAFF. The DNA for the CDR3 is TGTGCCAGTAGTGCAGACAGGGCGAACACTGAAGCTTTCTTT.

V gene TRBV5-3 combines with J gene TRBJ1-4; 7 bases line up with TRBD1. TRBV5-3 is an ORF; its function is uncertain. The CDR3 has 16 residues. Trimming took 8 bases from V and 4 from J; bases not matched to a gene: 14. In nucleotides, the CDR3 is TGTGCCAGCAGCCGATACGGACAGGTCTTTAATGAAAAACTGTTTTTT. This encodes CASSRYGQVFNEKLFF.

This clonotype was seen at least ten times. The genes are TRBV30 and TRBJ2-5; 9 bases line up with TRBD1. From germline, CDR1 is GTSNPN and CDR2 SVGIG (reference sequence). The ends lost 2 bases at V and 4 bases at J; junction bases unmatched: 5. The CDR3 loop spans 14 amino acids. The CDR3 spells CAWSHDRGLETQYF. The CDR3 bases are TGTGCCTGGAGTCATGACAGGGGGTTAGAGACCCAGTACTTC.

The chain recombines TRBV3-1 with TRBJ2-2; 9 nucleotides match TRBD2. CDR3 length equals 16 residues. J lost 6 bases, V lost 2 bases, and 7 bases had no gene match. Germline V gene lookup returns CDR1 LGHDT and CDR2 YNNKEL (reference sequence). For the CDR3, the DNA is TGTGCCAGCAGCCAACCCGGGACTAGCCTCGCCGGGGAGCTGTTTTTT. Translation: CASSQPGTSLAGELFF. The variable domain in full, completed from reference TRBV3-1 and TRBJ2-2, reads DTAVSQTPKYLVTQMGNDKSIKCEQNLGHDTMYWYKQDSKKFLKIMFSYNNKELIINETVPNRFSPKSPDKAHLNLHINSLELGDSAVYFCASSQPGTSLAGELFFGEGSRLTVL.